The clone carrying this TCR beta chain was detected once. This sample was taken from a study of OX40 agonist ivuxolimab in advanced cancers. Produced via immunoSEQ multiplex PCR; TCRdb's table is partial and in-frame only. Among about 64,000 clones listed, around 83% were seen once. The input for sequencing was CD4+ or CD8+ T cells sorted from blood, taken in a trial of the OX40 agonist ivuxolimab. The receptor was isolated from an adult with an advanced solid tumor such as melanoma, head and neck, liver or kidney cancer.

CDR3 nucleotide sequence: TGTGCCAGCACCACAGGGACTAGCGGGAGCATCAGTGAGCAGTTCTTC. Protein: CASTTGTSGSISEQFF. The gene calls are TRBV5-5 and TRBJ2-1; 14 nucleotides match TRBD2. V lost 6 bases, J lost 9 bases, and 11 bases stayed unmatched. CDR1 and CDR2 from the germline V gene are SGHKS and YYEKEE (reference sequence). The CDR3 is 16 residues long.